Listed here are 2 T cell receptor beta chains from one sample, sequenced in a study of CD8+CD57+ T cells in acquired aplastic anemia. Individuals selected for sequencing had exhibited CD8+CD57+ cell expansion on flow cytometry. Genomic DNA, serving as template, underwent TCR beta VDJ and CDR3 profiling. TCRdb passed the reads through MiXCR, listing each CDR3 protein once. This sample has about 470,000 distinct CDR3 sequences, with around 30% found just once. The specimen sequenced was sorted CD4+, CD8+, or CD8+CD57+ T cells (not recorded which) from PBMCs. The receptors stem from a human donor with aplastic anemia.

This clonotype was observed many times. The genes are TRBV9 and TRBJ1-2; 9 nucleotides agree with TRBD1. The V gene's germline CDR1 is SGDLS and CDR2 YYNGEE. Unmatched junction bases numbered 9, after V lost 1 base and J lost 8 bases. The CDR3 consists of 15 residues. In DNA form, the CDR3 reads TGTGCCAGCAGCGTAACCACGGGACAGGGTTTCGGCTACACCTTC. Translated: CASSVTTGQGFGYTF.

J is TRBJ1-5 and V is TRBV28, with D uncertain. Germline values: CDR1 MDHEN, CDR2 SYDVKM. The CDR3 sequence is 17 residues long. Trimming shortened V by 6 bases and J by 1 base, and 19 bases separated the two germline ends. CDR3 sequence (DNA): TGTGCCAGCAGACCCCACGTTTGGGGTTTGAGCAATCAGCCCCAGCATTTT. Its protein is CASRPHVWGLSNQPQHF.